Each of the 10 T cell receptor beta chains below was sequenced from the same sample in a study of shared clonotypes between healthy human individuals (TCRdb year 2020). The library was made by the immunoSEQ multiplex PCR assay. TCRdb re-hosts the immuneACCESS table, in-frame sequences only. Its copies lack some clones; in the studies checked, an unresolved V gene accounts for under half of them, and the cause for the rest is not known. The sample table lists fewer than 1.6 million clones, 98% of them with a count of one. The top ten clonotypes cover 0.36% of the sample. Specimen: naive CD4+ T cells sorted from blood. The intended sense of this specimen's cell subset or site label: CD45RA+ positively selected. Receptor source: a man aged 25 to 40 in good health.

V is TRBV9 and J is TRBJ1-1; 10 positions agree with TRBD1. V was pared by 2 bases and J by 4 bases, with 5 bases of the junction left unmatched. CDR3 size: 15 residues. The germline gives CDR1 SGDLS, CDR2 YYNGEE. CDR3 DNA: TGTGCCAGCAGCGTCGAGAGGACAGGGGGCACTGAAGCTTTCTTT. Translated: CASSVERTGGTEAFF.

The V call is TRBV11-2, the J call TRBJ2-3; D not certain. CDR3 length: 13 residues. Between the trimmed V and J ends, which lost 3 bases and 1 base, there was a span of 5 bases. The germline V gene has CDR1 SGHAT and CDR2 FQNNGV. The CDR3 is CASSFGGTDTQYF. DNA of the CDR3: TGTGCCAGCAGCTTCGGTGGCACAGATACGCAGTATTTT.

V is TRBV4-3 and J is TRBJ1-2, with 7 bases aligning to TRBD1. J was trimmed by 5 bases and V by 4 bases; bases with no gene match: 7. CDR1 is LGHNA, CDR2 YSLEER, per germline. CDR3 length: 14 residues. CDR3 bases: TGCGCCAGCAGCCGCCGGGACAGTGGATATGGCTACACCTTC. Residues: CASSRRDSGYGYTF.

The chain recombines TRBV7-2 with TRBJ2-7; D gene uncertain. Per the germline V gene, CDR1 is SGHTA and CDR2 is FQGNSA. The germline V and J ends were trimmed by 1 base and 5 bases, with 12 bases remaining between them. The CDR3 is 14 amino acids. This CDR3 reads CASSLVYRDDEQYF. CDR3 DNA: TGTGCCAGCAGCTTAGTCTATAGGGATGACGAGCAGTACTTC.

The rearrangement joins TRBV5-1 to TRBJ1-4, with 10 bases identical to TRBD1. CDR3 length: 14 amino acids. Trimming took 6 bases from V and 8 from J; bases not matched to a gene: 7. Per the germline V gene, CDR1 is SGHRS and CDR2 is YFSETQ. The DNA of the CDR3 is TGCGCCAGCAACACCGGGACAGGGGACGAAAAACTGTTTTTT. Residues: CASNTGTGDEKLFF.

The CDR3 DNA follows: TGCGCCAGCAGCTTGTTGGGGCAGGGCGGGACCGGGGAGCTGTTTTTT. It codes for CASSLLGQGGTGELFF. This chain links TRBV5-1 with TRBJ2-2, with D perhaps being TRBD1 or TRBD2 (5 bases each). The CDR3 is 16 residues long. Germline V gives CDR1 SGHRS, CDR2 YFSETQ. V was cut by 1 base and J by 5 bases, with 15 bases left in between.

The chain combines TRBV6-5 with TRBJ2-7, with unresolved D. The germline V gene encodes CDR1 MNHEY and CDR2 SVGAGI. The CDR3 loop spans 12 amino acids. V lost 3 bases to trimming and J lost 6 bases, with 9 bases between them. The CDR3, as DNA: TGTGCCAGCAGTTATTTTGGGTTCGAGCAGTACTTC. It is translated as CASSYFGFEQYF.

This chain joins TRBV6-1 and TRBJ2-7; 8 bases are shared with TRBD2. V shed 5 bases and J 1 base; nucleotides not matched to a gene: 4. The CDR3 is 14 residues long. The germline CDR1 and CDR2 sequences are MNHNS and SASEGT. In nucleotides, the CDR3 is TGTGCCAGCAGTACAAGCGGGGGATCCTACGAGCAGTACTTC. Its translation is CASSTSGGSYEQYF.

The chain uses TRBV29-1 and TRBJ1-1, with D perhaps TRBD1 (6 bases). Trimming pared 3 bases from V and 9 bases from J, leaving 17 bases between. Per germline, CDR1 SQVTM and CDR2 ANQGSEA. The CDR3 spans 13 residues. The DNA of the CDR3 is TGCAGCGTTGAGGATGTAAACAGGGATAAAGCTTTCTTT. This codes for CSVEDVNRDKAFF.

The rearrangement links TRBV10-3 to TRBJ1-5; no clear D. Germline-derived CDR1 and CDR2 are ENHRY and SYGVKD. V was cut by 2 bases and J by 2 bases, with 7 bases left in between. The CDR3 covers 14 residues. The DNA of the CDR3 is TGTGCCATCAGTGAGAGGTCAGGCAATCAGCCCCAGCATTTT. This translates into CAISERSGNQPQHF.